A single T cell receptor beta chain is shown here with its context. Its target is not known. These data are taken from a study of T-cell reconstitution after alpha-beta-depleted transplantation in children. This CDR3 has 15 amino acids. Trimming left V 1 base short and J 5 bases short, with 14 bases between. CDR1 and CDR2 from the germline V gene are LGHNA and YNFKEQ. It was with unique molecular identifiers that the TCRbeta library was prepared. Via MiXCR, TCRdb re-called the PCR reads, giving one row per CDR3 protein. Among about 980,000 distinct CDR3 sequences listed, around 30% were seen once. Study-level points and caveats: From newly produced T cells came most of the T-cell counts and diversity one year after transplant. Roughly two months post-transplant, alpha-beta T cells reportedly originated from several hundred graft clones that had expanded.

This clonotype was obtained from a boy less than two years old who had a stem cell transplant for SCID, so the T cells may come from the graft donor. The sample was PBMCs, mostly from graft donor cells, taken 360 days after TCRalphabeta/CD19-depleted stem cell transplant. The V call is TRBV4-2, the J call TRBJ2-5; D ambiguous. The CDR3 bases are TGTGCCAGCAGCCAAGGAGTCCTCATGAGGGAGACCCAGTACTTC. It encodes CASSQGVLMRETQYF.